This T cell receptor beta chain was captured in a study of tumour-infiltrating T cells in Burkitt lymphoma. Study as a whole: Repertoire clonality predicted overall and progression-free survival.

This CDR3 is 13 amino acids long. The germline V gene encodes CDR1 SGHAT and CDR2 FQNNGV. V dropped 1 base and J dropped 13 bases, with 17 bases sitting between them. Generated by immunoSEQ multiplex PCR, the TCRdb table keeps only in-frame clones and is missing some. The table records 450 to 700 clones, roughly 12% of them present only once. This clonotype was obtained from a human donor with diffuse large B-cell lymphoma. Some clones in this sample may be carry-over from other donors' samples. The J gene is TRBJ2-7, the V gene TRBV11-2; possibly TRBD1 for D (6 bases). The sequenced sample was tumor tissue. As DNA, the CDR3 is TGTGCCAGCAGCTTAGGGGCCAGGGACAAGTTCTACTTC. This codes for CASSLGARDKFYF.